The next 17 T cell receptor beta chains were all read from a single sample in a study of blood T cell repertoires in COVID-19. Produced via immunoSEQ multiplex PCR; TCRdb's table is partial and in-frame only. Among hundreds of thousands of clones, around 87% were seen once, and the ten largest hold roughly 8%. Sequenced: peripheral blood. The receptors stem from a woman aged 45-65 years who had recovered from COVID-19.

This sequence joins TRBV28 and TRBJ1-2; possibly TRBD1 for D (6 bases). V was clipped by 5 bases and J by 2 bases, with 12 bases between them. The CDR3 covers 14 residues. CDR1 and CDR2 (germline): MDHEN, SYDVKM. The CDR3: CASSLGQTNYGYTF. The CDR3 DNA sequence: TGTGCCAGCAGTCTCGGACAGACCAACTATGGCTACACCTTC.

In nucleotides, the CDR3 is TGCGCCAGCAGCTTGGTGGGCGATGACTCCTACAATGAGCAGTTCTTC. Protein sequence: CASSLVGDDSYNEQFF. V gene TRBV5-1 combines with J gene TRBJ2-1, with D uncertain. Trimming removed 0 bases at V and 0 bases at J, with 10 bases between. The CDR3 consists of 16 residues. Germline V CDR1 and CDR2: SGHRS, YFSETQ.

The genes are TRBV4-3 and TRBJ2-1; TRBD2 matches 8 bases. Germline trimming cut 1 base from V and 0 bases from J; bases unmatched to any gene: 5. The CDR3 is 17 amino acids. Germline V lookup: CDR1 LGHNA, CDR2 YSLEER. CDR3 sequence reads: CASSQGTSGDSYNEQFF. The DNA for the CDR3 is TGCGCCAGCAGCCAAGGAACTAGCGGTGACTCCTACAATGAGCAGTTCTTC.

The genes are TRBV2 and TRBJ2-7; TRBD2 matches at 7 bases. This CDR3 has 13 residues. Germline V lookup: CDR1 SNHLY, CDR2 FYNNEI. The trim removed 7 bases at V and 3 bases at J, leaving 6 bases unmatched. In DNA form, the CDR3 reads TGTGCCAGCATGATAGCGGGCGGCTACGAGCAGTACTTC. Protein product: CASMIAGGYEQYF.

Comments on this clone: At the DNA level, this CDR3 is encoded by other sequences in the same sample as well. The genes are TRBV10-1 and TRBJ2-5, with 14 bases matching TRBD2. The germline CDR1 and CDR2 sequences are WNHNN and SYGVQD (reference sequence). J was trimmed by 1 base and V by 2 bases; bases with no gene match: 0. This CDR3 comprises 16 residues. CDR3 residues: CASSEGLAGGQETQYF. The CDR3 nucleotides are TGCGCCAGCAGTGAGGGACTAGCGGGGGGCCAAGAGACCCAGTACTTC.

This clone appeared a few times. This sequence joins TRBV12-3 or TRBV12-4 and TRBJ1-5; D gene unclear. V shed 6 bases and J shed 3 bases, with 6 bases lying between them. The CDR3 has 12 residues. In nucleotides, the CDR3 is TGTGCCAGCAGCCAGGACAATCAGCCCCAGCATTTT. It codes for CASSQDNQPQHF.

This clone was counted once. The J gene is TRBJ1-2, the V gene TRBV9; unclear D gene. V was clipped by 0 bases and J by 4 bases, with 4 bases between them. CDR1 and CDR2 (germline): SGDLS, YYNGEE. The CDR3 is made up of 12 amino acids. The DNA for the CDR3 is TGTGCCAGCAGCGTAGATCGCTATGGCTACACCTTC. Its protein is CASSVDRYGYTF.

This clone appeared a few times. The rearrangement links TRBV18 to TRBJ1-1; maybe TRBD1 (5 bases). Trimming stripped 5 bases from V and 1 base from J, with 8 bases between. Per the germline V gene, CDR1 is KGHSH and CDR2 is LQKENI. This CDR3 contains 13 residues. This CDR3 reads CASSSTANTEAFF. DNA of the CDR3: TGTGCCAGCTCATCGACAGCGAACACTGAAGCTTTCTTT.

This chain connects TRBV28 to TRBJ1-4; D not resolved. CDR1 and CDR2 from the germline V gene are MDHEN and SYDVKM. This CDR3 spans 13 amino acids. Trimming pared 3 bases from V and 8 bases from J, leaving 10 bases between. Here the CDR3 reads CASSLRGIEKLFF. The CDR3 DNA sequence: TGTGCCAGCAGTTTGCGGGGTATCGAAAAACTGTTTTTT.

CDR3: CASSVHIAGSAGELFF. As DNA, the CDR3 is TGTGCCAGCAGCGTTCATATAGCGGGATCGGCCGGGGAGCTGTTTTTT. The gene calls are TRBV9 and TRBJ2-2; 8 bases are shared with TRBD2. V trimming: 2 bases; J trimming: 6 bases; junction bases outside the gene matches: 9. CDR1 is SGDLS, CDR2 YYNGEE, per germline. The CDR3 runs 16 residues.

The CDR3 reads CASSPPGGGGNQPQHF. DNA for the CDR3: TGTGCCAGCAGTCCCCCGGGTGGCGGAGGCAATCAGCCCCAGCATTTT. The chain is built from TRBV28 and TRBJ1-5; no clear D gene. CDR3 length: 16 residues. Trimming pared 5 bases from V and 2 bases from J, leaving 16 bases between. Per the germline V gene, CDR1 is MDHEN and CDR2 is SYDVKM.

This chain uses TRBV18 with TRBJ1-1; maybe TRBD1 (6 bases). V was cut by 6 bases and J by 4 bases, with 12 bases left in between. The CDR3 covers 13 residues. Germline values: CDR1 KGHSH, CDR2 LQKENI. Written as DNA, the CDR3 is TGTGCCAGCTCCCCCACACAGGGCACTGAAGCTTTCTTT. It specifies CASSPTQGTEAFF.

The chain employs TRBV7-2 and TRBJ1-5; D is unclear. Per the germline V gene, CDR1 is SGHTA and CDR2 is FQGNSA. The CDR3 runs 17 residues. The V end lost 0 bases, the J end lost 2 bases, and 14 bases lay between the germline ends. Here the CDR3 DNA reads TGTGCCAGCAGCTTAGCGCACAGCCGATTCCGCAATCAGCCCCAGCATTTT. The encoded protein is CASSLAHSRFRNQPQHF. Filled out from reference TRBV7-2 and TRBJ1-5, the complete variable domain reads GAGVSQSPSNKVTEKGKDVELRCDPISGHTALYWYRQSLGQGLEFLIYFQGNSAPDKSGLPSDRFSAERTGGSVSTLTIQRTQQEDSAVYLCASSLAHSRFRNQPQHFGDGTRLSIL.

This clone appeared once. This sequence joins TRBV20-1 and TRBJ2-5, with 10 bases aligning to TRBD1. Trimming cost V 3 bases and J 5 bases; bases outside gene matches: 6. This CDR3 contains 14 residues. Per germline, CDR1 DFQATT and CDR2 SNEGSKA (reference sequence). CDR3 coding DNA: TGCAGTGCTAGTTTTTCGGGACAGGGGGAGACCCAGTACTTC. It specifies CSASFSGQGETQYF.

V gene TRBV6-5 combines with J gene TRBJ2-3; 10 bases are a match to TRBD1. From germline, CDR1 is MNHEY and CDR2 SVGAGI. This CDR3 spans 14 amino acids. The V segment lost 6 bases and the J segment 7 bases; nucleotides outside the gene matches: 7. The CDR3 bases are TGTGCCAGCAGCCCCGGGACAGGGGTTCATACGCAGTATTTT. Its protein is CASSPGTGVHTQYF.

V usage is TRBV7-9 and J usage is TRBJ1-4; D gene ambiguous. Trimming left V 3 bases short and J 0 bases short, with 5 bases between. This CDR3 is 14 amino acids long. Germline values: CDR1 SEHNR, CDR2 FQNEAQ (reference sequence). Written as DNA, the CDR3 is TGTGCCAGCAGCTTTAGTCCAACTAATGAAAAACTGTTTTTT. As protein: CASSFSPTNEKLFF.

The V call is TRBV7-2, the J call TRBJ1-5, with a possible D match to TRBD1 (5 bases). From germline, CDR1 is SGHTA and CDR2 FQGNSA. The CDR3 is 17 amino acids. V lost 5 bases and J 2 bases, leaving 19 bases between the germline ends. The CDR3 nucleotides read TGTGCCAGCAGCATCACCGGGGGTGGTTGGGGCAATCAGCCCCAGCATTTT. Translation: CASSITGGGWGNQPQHF.